This entry lists 11 T cell receptor beta chains sequenced from one sample in a study of T cell changes during pregnancy in multiple sclerosis. Measured with immunoSEQ multiplex PCR; TCRdb has only the in-frame clones, and not every one. The sample has about 86,000 clones; 85% to 95% are singletons. The input for sequencing was peripheral blood, taken in the first trimester of pregnancy. The receptors shown here come from a female donor in good health, enrolled as a control in a pregnancy study.

V usage is TRBV5-6 and J usage is TRBJ2-7, with a tentative D call TRBD2 (5 bases). In germline, CDR1 is SGHDT, CDR2 YYEEEE. The CDR3 extends over 16 amino acids. V was trimmed by 2 bases and J by 2 bases, leaving 17 bases between them. The CDR3 sequence: CASSLFPGLMAYEQYF. CDR3 in DNA: TGTGCCAGCAGCTTATTTCCGGGGTTAATGGCCTACGAGCAGTACTTC.

This chain uses TRBV6-5 with TRBJ2-1; TRBD1 agrees at 7 bases. With V trimmed by 0 bases and J by 8 bases, 10 bases remained unmatched. There are 16 residues in the CDR3. The V gene's germline CDR1 is MNHEY and CDR2 SVGAGI. The CDR3 is CASSYSGTAAFHEQFF. The CDR3 DNA is TGTGCCAGCAGTTACTCCGGGACAGCTGCGTTCCATGAGCAGTTCTTC.

There are a few counts of this clone. The chain recombines TRBV19 with TRBJ1-3; TRBD1 might be the D (5 bases). The V end was cut by 5 bases, the J end by 0 bases, with 11 bases between. The V gene's germline CDR1 is LNHDA and CDR2 SQIVND (reference sequence). CDR3 length: 15 amino acids. The CDR3 region is CASSPTDSSGNTIYF. The CDR3 DNA is TGTGCCAGTAGTCCGACAGATAGCTCTGGAAACACCATATATTTT. The whole variable domain, remainder taken from reference TRBV19 and TRBJ1-3, is DGGITQSPKYLFRKEGQNVTLSCEQNLNHDAMYWYRQDPGQGLRLIYYSQIVNDFQKGDIAEGYSVSREKKESFPLTVTSAQKNPTAFYLCASSPTDSSGNTIYFGEGSWLTVV.

This sequence joins TRBV11-2 and TRBJ1-1; D unclear. Germline lookup yields CDR1 SGHAT and CDR2 FQNNGV. The length of the CDR3 is 11 residues. V was pared by 4 bases and J by 10 bases, with 10 bases between. The CDR3 region has the DNA TGTGCCAGCAGCTCCGGTACCCGAGCTTTCTTT. It codes for CASSSGTRAFF.

The chain joins TRBV5-1 to TRBJ2-2; TRBD1 agrees at 8 bases. From germline, CDR1 is SGHRS and CDR2 YFSETQ. V lost 7 bases and J lost 1; bases outside the gene matches: 3. This CDR3 is 14 amino acids long. This CDR3 is CASQGQVNTGELFF. Written as DNA, the CDR3 is TGCGCCAGCCAGGGACAGGTGAACACCGGGGAGCTGTTTTTT.

This clone was observed a handful of times. The chain joins TRBV5-1 to TRBJ1-1; perhaps TRBD1 as D (5 bases). V was clipped by 0 bases and J by 1 base, with 13 bases between them. The germline CDR1 and CDR2 sequences are SGHRS and YFSETQ. The CDR3 is 16 residues long. The CDR3, as DNA: TGCGCCAGCAGCTTGGGGGTTTCGACAGAGAACACTGAAGCTTTCTTT. As protein: CASSLGVSTENTEAFF.

The gene calls are TRBV27 and TRBJ1-1; D is unclear. CDR3 size: 15 residues. Germline CDR1 and CDR2: MNHEY and SMNVEV (reference sequence). Trimming left V 0 bases short and J 2 bases short, with 10 bases between. CDR3 amino acids: CASSLSGASNTEAFF. The CDR3 coding sequence is TGTGCCAGCAGTTTATCGGGAGCTAGTAACACTGAAGCTTTCTTT.

V is TRBV10-1 and J is TRBJ2-2, with no clear D. The V gene lost 2 bases and the J gene lost 4 bases, with 8 bases spanning the gap. Looked up from germline, CDR1 is WNHNN and CDR2 is SYGVQD (reference sequence). The CDR3 loop spans 14 amino acids. The CDR3 reads CASSEDSRTGELFF. The CDR3 nucleotides are TGCGCCAGCAGTGAGGACTCACGCACCGGGGAGCTGTTTTTT.

As to this clone: Other DNA sequences from this sample encode an identical CDR3 as well. The chain links TRBV5-1 to TRBJ2-2, with 8 bases identical to TRBD2. The CDR3 totals 19 residues. V shed 0 bases and J 4 bases; nucleotides not matched to a gene: 14. Germline CDR1 is SGHRS and CDR2 is YFSETQ. This chain's CDR3 is CASSLAPAGGGRSTGELFF. The CDR3 DNA follows: TGCGCCAGCAGCTTGGCCCCGGCGGGGGGCGGAAGAAGCACCGGGGAGCTGTTTTTT.

The chain employs TRBV6-5 and TRBJ1-1; no reliable D call. Germline-derived CDR1 and CDR2 are MNHEY and SVGAGI. The V and J ends lost 7 bases and 5 bases respectively, with 8 bases between them. This CDR3 is built from 11 residues. The CDR3 bases are TGTGCCAGCACATCGGGGACTGAAGCTTTCTTT. Amino acid sequence: CASTSGTEAFF.

The rearrangement links TRBV28 to TRBJ2-3; TRBD2 agrees at 12 bases. With V trimmed by 3 bases and J by 3 bases, 7 bases remained unmatched. The CDR3 extends over 17 amino acids. The germline CDR1 and CDR2 sequences are MDHEN and SYDVKM. This chain's CDR3 is CASSLPSGGAVTDTQYF. CDR3 nucleotide sequence: TGTGCCAGCAGTTTGCCTAGCGGGGGGGCAGTGACAGATACGCAGTATTTT.